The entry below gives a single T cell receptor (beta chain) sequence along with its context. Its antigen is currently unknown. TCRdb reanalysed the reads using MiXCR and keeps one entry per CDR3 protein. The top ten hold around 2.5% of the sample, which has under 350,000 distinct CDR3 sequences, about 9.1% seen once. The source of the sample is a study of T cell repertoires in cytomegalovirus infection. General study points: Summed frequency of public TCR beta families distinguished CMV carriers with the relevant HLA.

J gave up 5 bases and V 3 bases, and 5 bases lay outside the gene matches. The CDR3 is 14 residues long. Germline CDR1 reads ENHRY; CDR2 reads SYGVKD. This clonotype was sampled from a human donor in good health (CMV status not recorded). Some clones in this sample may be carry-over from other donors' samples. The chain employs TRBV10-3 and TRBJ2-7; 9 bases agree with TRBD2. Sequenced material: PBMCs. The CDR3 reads CAISDGGGADEQYF. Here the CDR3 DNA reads TGTGCCATCAGTGATGGCGGGGGGGCCGACGAGCAGTACTTC.